This T cell receptor (beta chain) appears in the sequencing data of a study of blood T cell repertoires in COVID-19. Background on the study: Sources were T cells, B-cell-depleted T cells, or PBMCs; the material itself was cDNA or gDNA.

The protocol was immunoSEQ multiplex PCR, while the TCRdb copy is restricted to in-frame clones and leaves out a portion. The sample carries approximately 160,000 clones, over 75% recorded once. Assignments of participants to cohorts depended upon their own reported clinical history. All recovered Cohort 3 donors got two negative PCRs, got clearance, or saw symptom resolution. This CDR3 is 14 amino acids long. V lost 4 bases and J lost 2, with 11 bases in between. CDR1 is LGHDT, CDR2 YNNKEL, per germline (reference sequence). What was sequenced was PBMCs or T cells enriched from blood (not recorded which). V usage is TRBV3-1 (or the pseudogene TRBV3-2) and J usage is TRBJ2-5; D is possibly TRBD1 (5 bases). The clonotype comes from a woman aged 45-65 years who had recovered from COVID-19. The CDR3 is CASSPGQKQETQYF. CDR3 DNA: TGTGCCAGCAGCCCCGGACAAAAACAAGAGACCCAGTACTTC.